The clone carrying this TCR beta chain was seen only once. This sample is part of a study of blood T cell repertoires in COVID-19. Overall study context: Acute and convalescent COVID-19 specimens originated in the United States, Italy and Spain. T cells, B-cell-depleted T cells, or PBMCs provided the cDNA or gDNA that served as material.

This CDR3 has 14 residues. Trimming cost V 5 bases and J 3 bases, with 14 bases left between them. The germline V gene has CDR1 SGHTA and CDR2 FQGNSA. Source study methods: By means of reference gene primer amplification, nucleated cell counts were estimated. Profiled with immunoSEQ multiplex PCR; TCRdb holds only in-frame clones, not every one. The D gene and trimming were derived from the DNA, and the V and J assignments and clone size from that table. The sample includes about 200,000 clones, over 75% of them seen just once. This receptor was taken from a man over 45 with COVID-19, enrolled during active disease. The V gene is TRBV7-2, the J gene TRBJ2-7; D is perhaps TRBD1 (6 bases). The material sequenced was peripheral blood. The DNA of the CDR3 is TGTGCCAGCAGCCTCGACAGGTCCCTCTACGAGCAGTACTTC. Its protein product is CASSLDRSLYEQYF.